A selection of T cell receptor beta chains follows, all from one sample in a study of blood T cells in healthy people across ages. MiXCR, applied by TCRdb to the 5' RACE reads, yields one record per CDR3 protein. The repertoire consists of about 730,000 distinct CDR3 sequences, with more than 40% occurring once and the leading ten covering 20% to 25%. The sample was blood. The source of these receptors is an older woman in good health. CDR3s include the opening cysteine and the closing phenylalanine or tryptophan. Each record gives: J gene, clone size, D gene, V gene, CDR3 DNA, CDR3 protein. A D gene is named only where the DNA matches it firmly. Rows give clone size only sometimes, using once, few, many, or a class for an expanded clone.

j_gene: TRBJ1-2; abundance: few; d_gene: NA; v_gene: TRBV12-3/TRBV12-4; CDR3nt: TGTGCCAGCAGTGTGGAAAGGGGTGGAGGCTACACCTTC; CDR3aa: CASSVERGGGYTF
j_gene: TRBJ2-7; abundance: NA; d_gene: TRBD2; v_gene: TRBV20-1; CDR3nt: TGCAGTGCTAGAGACCAGACTAACGGGAGGTACTACGAGCAGTACTTC; CDR3aa: CSARDQTNGRYYEQYF
j_gene: TRBJ1-2; abundance: few; d_gene: TRBD1; v_gene: TRBV7-9; CDR3nt: TGTGCCAGCAGCTTAGGGGAGGGGGCGGACTATGGCTACACCTTC; CDR3aa: CASSLGEGADYGYTF
j_gene: TRBJ2-5; abundance: NA; d_gene: NA; v_gene: TRBV7-9; CDR3nt: NA; CDR3aa: CASSTFGSGNYERYF
j_gene: TRBJ1-5; abundance: NA; d_gene: NA; v_gene: TRBV27; CDR3nt: TGTGCCAGCAGTTTCCCCGGACCGGGCGCGCCCCAGCATTTT; CDR3aa: CASSFPGPGAPQHF
j_gene: TRBJ2-3; abundance: few; d_gene: TRBD2; v_gene: TRBV7-2; CDR3nt: TGTGCCAGCAGCTTTTCTAGCGGGGGGGCGGGCACAGATACGCAGTATTTT; CDR3aa: CASSFSSGGAGTDTQYF
j_gene: TRBJ2-5; abundance: many; d_gene: TRBD1; v_gene: TRBV29-1; CDR3nt: TGCAGCGTTGATTCTTCGTTGCTCGGGACAGGGGGCGGGGAGACCCAGTACTTC; CDR3aa: CSVDSSLLGTGGGETQYF
j_gene: TRBJ1-6; abundance: NA; d_gene: TRBD1; v_gene: TRBV5-1; CDR3nt: TGCGCCAGCAGCTTGGAGGGGGCCGGGACCAATTCACCCCTCCACTTT; CDR3aa: CASSLEGAGTNSPLHF
j_gene: TRBJ2-2; abundance: once; d_gene: NA; v_gene: TRBV19; CDR3nt: TGTGCCAGTAGTAACACCGGGACACCCACCGGGGAGCTGTTTTTT; CDR3aa: CASSNTGTPTGELFF
j_gene: TRBJ2-3; abundance: NA; d_gene: TRBD2; v_gene: TRBV20-1; CDR3nt: TGCAGTGCGCTTGCGACTAGCGGCGGCACAGATACGCAGTATTTT; CDR3aa: CSALATSGGTDTQYF
j_gene: TRBJ2-7; abundance: few; d_gene: NA; v_gene: TRBV7-9; CDR3nt: TGTGCCAGCAGCTACCGACAGAATTCCTACGAGCAGTACTTC; CDR3aa: CASSYRQNSYEQYF
j_gene: TRBJ2-5; abundance: NA; d_gene: TRBD2; v_gene: TRBV6-6; CDR3nt: TGTGCCAGCATTAGGGGTAGCGGGGGGCGAGAGACCCAGTACTTC; CDR3aa: CASIRGSGGRETQYF
j_gene: TRBJ2-3; abundance: NA; d_gene: TRBD2; v_gene: TRBV18; CDR3nt: TGTGCTAGCTCATCTCCGGGACTAGTCACAGATACGCAGTATTTT; CDR3aa: CASSSPGLVTDTQYF
j_gene: TRBJ2-7; abundance: NA; d_gene: NA; v_gene: TRBV7-2; CDR3nt: TGTGCCAGCAGCTCCGACTTCAAGCAGTACTTC; CDR3aa: CASSSDFKQYF
j_gene: TRBJ2-7; abundance: many; d_gene: TRBD1; v_gene: TRBV20-1; CDR3nt: TGCAGTGCTAGGGACAGGGGGTCGTGGGAGCAGTACTTC; CDR3aa: CSARDRGSWEQYF
j_gene: TRBJ2-3; abundance: NA; d_gene: NA; v_gene: TRBV4-2; CDR3nt: TGTGCCAGCAGCCACTCCCTAGAGGGGACAGCGGGTACGCAGTATTTT; CDR3aa: CASSHSLEGTAGTQYF
j_gene: TRBJ2-7; abundance: few; d_gene: NA; v_gene: TRBV20-1; CDR3nt: TGCAGTGCTACCGACTCAAGCTCCTACGAGCAGTACTTC; CDR3aa: CSATDSSSYEQYF
j_gene: TRBJ1-2; abundance: NA; d_gene: TRBD1; v_gene: TRBV28; CDR3nt: TGTGCCAGCAACTCGGGGGACAGATTAGGGCTCAACTATGGCTACACCTTC; CDR3aa: CASNSGDRLGLNYGYTF
j_gene: TRBJ2-3; abundance: NA; d_gene: TRBD1; v_gene: TRBV29-1; CDR3nt: TGCAGCGTTGTTCAGGGGGCAGATACGCAGTATTTT; CDR3aa: CSVVQGADTQYF
j_gene: TRBJ2-1; abundance: few; d_gene: TRBD2; v_gene: TRBV20-1; CDR3nt: TGCAGTGCTAGAGATGGGCGGGGGGGCCCAGATGAGCAGTTCTTC; CDR3aa: CSARDGRGGPDEQFF
j_gene: TRBJ1-2; abundance: NA; d_gene: TRBD1; v_gene: TRBV12-3/TRBV12-4; CDR3nt: TGTGCCAGCAGCTTACGTTCCCAGGGGGACGGCTACACCTTC; CDR3aa: CASSLRSQGDGYTF
j_gene: TRBJ2-5; abundance: NA; d_gene: TRBD2; v_gene: TRBV7-2; CDR3nt: TGTGCCAGCAGCTTAGTGCTAGCGGGGGACCAAGAGACCCAGTACTTC; CDR3aa: CASSLVLAGDQETQYF
j_gene: TRBJ2-7; abundance: NA; d_gene: NA; v_gene: TRBV7-9; CDR3nt: TGTGCCAGCAGCTTAACGGACTTAAACTACGAGCAGTACTTC; CDR3aa: CASSLTDLNYEQYF
j_gene: TRBJ1-3; abundance: NA; d_gene: NA; v_gene: TRBV7-3; CDR3nt: TGTGCCAGCAGCTCCTGGGCTGGAAACACCATATATTTT; CDR3aa: CASSSWAGNTIYF
j_gene: TRBJ2-2; abundance: NA; d_gene: NA; v_gene: TRBV12-3/TRBV12-4; CDR3nt: TGTGCCAGCAGCCGGGACAATCGGAACACCGGGGAGCTGTTTTTT; CDR3aa: CASSRDNRNTGELFF
j_gene: TRBJ1-2; abundance: NA; d_gene: NA; v_gene: TRBV4-1; CDR3nt: TGCGCCAGCAGCCAAGATCCCGGGACCGGTGGCTACACCTTC; CDR3aa: CASSQDPGTGGYTF
j_gene: TRBJ2-5; abundance: once; d_gene: TRBD1; v_gene: TRBV4-2; CDR3nt: TGTGTCAGCAGCCAGGGACAGGGGGAACAAGAGACCCAGTACTTC; CDR3aa: CVSSQGQGEQETQYF
j_gene: TRBJ2-6; abundance: few; d_gene: NA; v_gene: TRBV27; CDR3nt: TGTGCCAGCAGTTTGAGCCGAGCCTCTGGGGCCAACGTCCTGACTTTC; CDR3aa: CASSLSRASGANVLTF
j_gene: TRBJ2-1; abundance: NA; d_gene: TRBD2; v_gene: TRBV27; CDR3nt: TGTGCCAGCAGTTTGAGCGGGAGCTGGGACAATAAGCAGTTCTTC; CDR3aa: CASSLSGSWDNKQFF
j_gene: TRBJ2-4; abundance: many; d_gene: NA; v_gene: TRBV20-1; CDR3nt: TGCAGTGCTAGCACGTCCCTAGAGTGGGTAGCCAAAAACATTCAGTACTTC; CDR3aa: CSASTSLEWVAKNIQYF
j_gene: TRBJ2-1; abundance: once; d_gene: NA; v_gene: TRBV3-1; CDR3nt: TGTGCCAGCAGCCCGAGCGGCCAAGAGACCCAGTTCTTC; CDR3aa: CASSPSGQETQFF
j_gene: TRBJ2-7; abundance: few; d_gene: TRBD1; v_gene: TRBV7-2; CDR3nt: TGTGCCAGCAGCTTAGGCCGGGACAGGGAGCAGTACTTC; CDR3aa: CASSLGRDREQYF
j_gene: TRBJ2-5; abundance: NA; d_gene: NA; v_gene: TRBV10-3; CDR3nt: TGTGCCATCAGTGAGTCAGGGGCCGGATACCAAGAGACCCAGTACTTC; CDR3aa: CAISESGAGYQETQYF
j_gene: TRBJ2-7; abundance: few; d_gene: NA; v_gene: TRBV6-1; CDR3nt: TGTGCCAGCAGTGAAGTCGAGGGGCCCTACGAGCAGTACTTC; CDR3aa: CASSEVEGPYEQYF
j_gene: TRBJ1-5; abundance: many; d_gene: NA; v_gene: TRBV7-2; CDR3nt: TGTGCCAGCAGCTCCGGAGTAAATCAGCCCCAGCATTTT; CDR3aa: CASSSGVNQPQHF
j_gene: TRBJ1-5; abundance: NA; d_gene: NA; v_gene: TRBV30; CDR3nt: TGTGCCTGGAGTGGCGGCGATAGCAATCAGCCCCAGCATTTT; CDR3aa: CAWSGGDSNQPQHF
j_gene: TRBJ2-7; abundance: NA; d_gene: TRBD1; v_gene: TRBV20-1; CDR3nt: TGCAGTGCTAGAGATCACCAGGGGGCGAGCTCCTACGAGCAGTACTTC; CDR3aa: CSARDHQGASSYEQYF
j_gene: TRBJ2-1; abundance: NA; d_gene: NA; v_gene: TRBV7-9; CDR3nt: TGTGCCAGCAGCCTCGTCCCGCGAGTGGATGAGCAGTTCTTC; CDR3aa: CASSLVPRVDEQFF
j_gene: TRBJ2-7; abundance: NA; d_gene: TRBD2; v_gene: TRBV27; CDR3nt: TGTGCCAGCAGTTCCCCCGGGACTAAAACCTACGAGCAGTACTTC; CDR3aa: CASSSPGTKTYEQYF
j_gene: TRBJ2-3; abundance: many; d_gene: NA; v_gene: TRBV3-1; CDR3nt: TGTGCCAGCAGCCCTAATGCCCTTAATACGCAGTATTTT; CDR3aa: CASSPNALNTQYF
j_gene: TRBJ2-1; abundance: NA; d_gene: NA; v_gene: TRBV12-3/TRBV12-4; CDR3nt: TGTGCCAGCAGGTTAGCTCCTAATGAGCAGTTCTTC; CDR3aa: CASRLAPNEQFF
j_gene: TRBJ1-3; abundance: NA; d_gene: TRBD1; v_gene: TRBV5-6; CDR3nt: TGTGCCAGCAGCTTGGGGGACAGGTACTCTGGAAACACCATATATTTT; CDR3aa: CASSLGDRYSGNTIYF
j_gene: TRBJ2-5; abundance: many; d_gene: TRBD2; v_gene: TRBV29-1; CDR3nt: TGCAGCGTTGAAGGTGGAGAACTAGCGGGAGTGGGGGAGACCCAGTACTTC; CDR3aa: CSVEGGELAGVGETQYF
j_gene: TRBJ2-5; abundance: NA; d_gene: TRBD2; v_gene: TRBV7-6; CDR3nt: TGTGCCAGCAGCTTAGAATTCGCGACTAGCGTTATACATGAGCAGTACTTC; CDR3aa: CASSLEFATSVIHEQYF
j_gene: TRBJ1-4; abundance: NA; d_gene: NA; v_gene: TRBV5-1; CDR3nt: TGCGCCAGCAGCTTGAATGGGGATGGCGAAAAACTGTTTTTT; CDR3aa: CASSLNGDGEKLFF
j_gene: TRBJ2-5; abundance: NA; d_gene: NA; v_gene: TRBV18; CDR3nt: TGTGCCAGCTCACTTCCGACAACCCAAGAGACCCAGTACTTC; CDR3aa: CASSLPTTQETQYF
j_gene: TRBJ1-2; abundance: NA; d_gene: TRBD1; v_gene: TRBV4-2; CDR3nt: TGTGCCAGCAGCCGGGACCGCGAGGGGACAGGGGTATCGTATGGCTACACCTTC; CDR3aa: CASSRDREGTGVSYGYTF
j_gene: TRBJ2-1; abundance: few; d_gene: TRBD2; v_gene: TRBV28; CDR3nt: TGTGCCAGCAGACACCTTTTCCTCGGGACTAGCGGTAACAATGAGCAGTTCTTC; CDR3aa: CASRHLFLGTSGNNEQFF